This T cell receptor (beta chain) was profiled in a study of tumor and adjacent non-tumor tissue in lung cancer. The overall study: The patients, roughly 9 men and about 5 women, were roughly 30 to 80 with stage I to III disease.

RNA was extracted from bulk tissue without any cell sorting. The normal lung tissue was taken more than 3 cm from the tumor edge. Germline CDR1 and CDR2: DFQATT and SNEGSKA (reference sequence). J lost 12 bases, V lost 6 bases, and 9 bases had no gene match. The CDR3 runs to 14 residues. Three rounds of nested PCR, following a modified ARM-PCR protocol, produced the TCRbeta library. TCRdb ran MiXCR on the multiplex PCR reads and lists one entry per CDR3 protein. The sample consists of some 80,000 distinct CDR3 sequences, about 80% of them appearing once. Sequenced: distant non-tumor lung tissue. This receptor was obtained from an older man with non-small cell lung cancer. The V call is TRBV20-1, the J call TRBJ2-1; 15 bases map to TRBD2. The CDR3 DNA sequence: TGCAGTGCGCGCGGGACTAGCGGGGGGCCCGGGCAGTTCTTC. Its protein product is CSARGTSGGPGQFF.